This is a list of T cell receptor beta chains from one sample in a study of blood T cell repertoires in COVID-19. Only in-frame clones appear in the TCRdb table, and some are missing; sequencing was by immunoSEQ multiplex PCR. The table lists over 70,000 clones, less than 90% of them singletons. Sequencing used peripheral blood. These receptors all come from a human donor in a cohort sampled during active COVID-19. Both conserved end residues are part of each CDR3. The D gene is left open where the match is weak. Clone size is given for some rows only: seen once, a few or many times, or a class if the clone is expanded.

V gene	D gene	clone size	J gene	CDR3 protein	CDR3 DNA
TRBV3-1/TRBV3-2	.	.	TRBJ2-2	CASSTTGGPSGELFF	TGTGCCAGCAGCACCACGGGGGGCCCTAGCGGGGAGCTGTTTTTT
TRBV5-1	TRBD2	.	TRBJ2-2	CASNPTSVGSGELFF	TGCGCCAGCAACCCTACTAGCGTTGGTTCCGGGGAGCTGTTTTTT
TRBV6-2/TRBV6-3	.	.	TRBJ2-7	CASSHVTYEQYF	TGTGCCAGCAGCCATGTAACCTACGAGCAGTACTTC
TRBV3-1/TRBV3-2	TRBD2	.	TRBJ2-2	CASSRLARGAGELFF	TGTGCCAGCAGCCGACTAGCGCGTGGCGCCGGGGAGCTGTTTTTT
TRBV20-1	.	.	TRBJ2-2	CSARALGELFF	TGCAGTGCTAGAGCCCTCGGGGAGCTGTTTTTT
TRBV5-1	TRBD1	.	TRBJ2-2	CASSLGARTGITGELFF	TGCGCCAGCAGCTTGGGAGCTCGGACAGGGATAACCGGGGAGCTGTTTTTT
TRBV5-1	TRBD2	.	TRBJ2-3	CASSSLAGEDTQYF	TGCGCCAGCAGTTCGCTAGCGGGGGAAGATACGCAGTATTTT
TRBV4-1	.	few	TRBJ1-5	CASSQAGRGSNQPQHF	TGCGCCAGCAGCCAAGCGGGTAGGGGTAGCAATCAGCCCCAGCATTTT
TRBV7-9	TRBD1	.	TRBJ1-2	CASSLGQGASNNYGYTF	TGTGCCAGCAGCCTGGGACAGGGGGCTTCGAATAACTATGGCTACACCTTC
TRBV10-3	.	.	TRBJ1-5	CAISDRKVGDQPQHF	TGTGCCATCAGTGACAGGAAGGTCGGTGATCAGCCCCAGCATTTT
TRBV2	.	once	TRBJ1-4	CASKKQPATNEKLFF	TGTGCCAGCAAAAAACAGCCTGCAACTAATGAAAAACTGTTTTTT
TRBV4-3	.	.	TRBJ2-3	CASSQGLQGTDTQYF	TGCGCCAGCAGCCAGGGATTACAGGGCACAGATACGCAGTATTTT
TRBV10-3	TRBD1	.	TRBJ1-2	CAISVTGEGYTF	TGTGCCATCAGTGTGACAGGGGAGGGCTACACCTTC
TRBV28	TRBD1	.	TRBJ1-1	CASSRQGKRDGFF	TGTGCCAGCAGCAGACAGGGGAAACGGGATGGTTTCTTT
TRBV19	TRBD1	.	TRBJ2-1	CASSITGAENNEQFF	TGTGCCAGTAGTATTACAGGGGCGGAAAACAATGAGCAGTTCTTC
TRBV2	TRBD1	.	TRBJ2-3	CAGARGRSTDTQYF	TGTGCCGGTGCCAGGGGGCGTTCGACAGATACGCAGTATTTT
TRBV12-5	TRBD1	.	TRBJ1-1	CASGFGFAGGTEAFF	TGTGCTAGTGGTTTTGGATTCGCAGGGGGCACTGAAGCTTTCTTT
TRBV6-5	.	.	TRBJ1-1	CASTSGAPNTEAFF	TGTGCCAGCACCTCAGGGGCCCCGAACACTGAAGCTTTCTTT
TRBV7-8	TRBD1	.	TRBJ1-6	CASSPTGDSYNSPLHF	TGTGCCAGCAGCCCGACAGGGGACTCCTATAATTCACCCCTCCACTTT
TRBV29-1	.	.	TRBJ1-3	CSVAQGTNTIYF	TGCAGCGTCGCTCAGGGCACAAACACCATATATTTT
TRBV7-2	TRBD1	.	TRBJ1-5	CASSLVGAGGSNQPQHF	TGTGCCAGCAGCTTAGTGGGGGCAGGGGGTAGCAATCAGCCCCAGCATTTT
TRBV6-2/TRBV6-3	TRBD2	once	TRBJ2-1	CASSPGLAYNEQFF	TGTGCCAGCAGCCCGGGACTAGCGTACAATGAGCAGTTCTTC
TRBV4-1	TRBD2	.	TRBJ2-3	CASSQGTSGRGTDTQYF	TGCGCCAGCAGCCAAGGGACTAGCGGGAGAGGAACAGATACGCAGTATTTT
TRBV5-5	TRBD1	.	TRBJ1-4	CASSPQQGRTGEKLFF	TGTGCCAGCAGTCCTCAACAAGGGAGGACAGGTGAAAAACTGTTTTTT
TRBV11-2	.	.	TRBJ1-6	CASSLPKGGRSYNSPLHF	TGTGCCAGCAGCTTGCCGAAAGGGGGACGGTCCTATAATTCACCCCTCCACTTT
TRBV27	.	.	TRBJ2-1	CASSLTRGVQFF	TGTGCCAGCAGTTTAACCCGAGGTGTGCAGTTCTTC
TRBV6-2/TRBV6-3	TRBD2	once	TRBJ2-7	CASSYSVTSGGAWDEQYF	TGTGCCAGCAGTTACTCGGTGACTAGCGGGGGGGCTTGGGACGAGCAGTACTTC
TRBV19	TRBD2	.	TRBJ2-3	CASALEGGGGRSDTQYF	TGTGCCAGTGCCCTCGAAGGAGGCGGGGGGCGTTCAGATACGCAGTATTTT
TRBV28	TRBD1	.	TRBJ1-2	CASRITGAYGYTF	TGTGCCAGCAGGATAACAGGGGCCTATGGCTACACCTTC
TRBV24-1	TRBD2	.	TRBJ2-7	CATSAPSGRGYEQYF	TGTGCCACCAGTGCCCCGAGCGGGAGAGGCTACGAGCAGTACTTC
TRBV19	.	.	TRBJ1-1	CASIAHPVTEAFF	TGTGCCAGTATTGCGCACCCGGTTACTGAAGCTTTCTTT
TRBV29-1	.	.	TRBJ2-1	CSATGTYNEQFF	TGCAGCGCCACCGGGACCTACAATGAGCAGTTCTTC
TRBV14	.	.	TRBJ2-5	CASSQEAGETQYF	TGTGCCAGCAGCCAAGAGGCAGGAGAGACCCAGTACTTC
TRBV7-9	.	.	TRBJ2-7	CASSLGWESYEQYF	TGTGCCAGCAGCTTAGGGTGGGAGTCCTACGAGCAGTACTTC
TRBV2	.	.	TRBJ2-2	CASIFGTNTGELFF	TGTGCCAGCATCTTCGGTACGAACACCGGGGAGCTGTTTTTT
TRBV19	.	.	TRBJ2-6	CASSIIRGNAGANVLTF	TGTGCCAGTAGTATTATAAGAGGGAACGCTGGGGCCAACGTCCTGACTTTC